These T cell receptor beta chains were read from a single sample in a study of vaccination and CD4 T cells after COVID-19. One entry per CDR3 protein, called by TCRdb with MiXCR from the PCR reads. The sample includes over 15,000 distinct CDR3 sequences, around 56% of them seen just once. Antigen specificity for these receptors is unknown. The sequencing sample was made of CD4+ T cells from blood, cultured in vitro. The receptors here all came from a human donor who had recovered from COVID-19. The CDR3 runs from the conserved cysteine through the conserved F or W. The order of the fields is CDR3 DNA, CDR3 protein, CDR3 length, J gene, D gene, V gene, clone size. The D gene is left open where the match is weak. Clone sizes are given selectively: once, few, many, or a class where the clone is expanded.

TGTGCCAGCAGCCCCCAGCCGGCGAACACTGAAGCTTTCTTT	CASSPQPANTEAFF	14	TRBJ1-1	-	TRBV7-3	-
TGTGCCAGCAGCTTATGGCAGGGGTCCCCCTACGAGCAGTACTTC	CASSLWQGSPYEQYF	15	TRBJ2-7	-	TRBV11-2	-
TGTGCCAGCAGTGAAGCCTACGGGGGGCGAAGAGGCACAGATACGCAGTATTTT	CASSEAYGGRRGTDTQYF	18	TRBJ2-3	-	TRBV6-1	few
TGTGCCACCAGCAGAGTCTACGAGGGGAGCTACACCTTC	CATSRVYEGSYTF	13	TRBJ1-2	-	TRBV15	few
TGTGCCAGCCCAACTGGGGGCAAAGACTATGGCTACACCTTC	CASPTGGKDYGYTF	14	TRBJ1-2	-	TRBV19	few
TGTGCCAGCTCACCGAGCGGGACAATGAATCAGCCCCAGCATTTT	CASSPSGTMNQPQHF	15	TRBJ1-5	-	TRBV18	-
TGCAGTGCTAGAGATACAGGGGGCAGGAGTGGTGAAGCTTTCTTT	CSARDTGGRSGEAFF	15	TRBJ1-1	TRBD1	TRBV20-1	once
TGTGCCAGCAGCTCCAGGGCTCCCGGGACTAGCGGGTTAAGGAATGAGCAGTTCTTC	CASSSRAPGTSGLRNEQFF	19	TRBJ2-1	TRBD2	TRBV11-2	-
TGTGCCAGCAGTCAATCTCCGGGCTCGACGGGCCACGAGCAGTACTTC	CASSQSPGSTGHEQYF	16	TRBJ2-7	-	TRBV21-1	-
TGCAGTGCGGCGGTAAGCCATGGCTACACCTTC	CSAAVSHGYTF	11	TRBJ1-2	-	TRBV20-1	few
TGTGCCAGCTTCACGTGGAGTCGAGGAAACGCCATATATTTT	CASFTWSRGNAIYF	14	TRBJ1-3	-	TRBV6-1	-
TGTGCCAGCAGCGCGACTTTTAATGAGCAGTTCTTC	CASSATFNEQFF	12	TRBJ2-1	-	TRBV7-9	-
TGCAGTGCAAGGGACACCTCCGTCGCAGATACGCAGTATTTT	CSARDTSVADTQYF	14	TRBJ2-3	-	TRBV20-1	-
TGTGCCAGCAGTCCCCCTCCTTCCCGCACAGGGACTTCGCCTAACTATGGCTACACCTTC	CASSPPPSRTGTSPNYGYTF	20	TRBJ1-2	-	TRBV28	few
TGCAGTGCTCTGCGGACAGGGATAATCGATAGCAATCAGCCCCAGCATTTT	CSALRTGIIDSNQPQHF	17	TRBJ1-5	TRBD1	TRBV20-1	few
TGTGCCAGCAGCCTCCTGGGGTCGGGGGCCTCAAATTCACCCCTCCACTTT	CASSLLGSGASNSPLHF	17	TRBJ1-6	-	TRBV11-3	once
TGTGCCAGCAGCTTGTGGGACGGAGGAACCGGGGAGCTGTTTTTT	CASSLWDGGTGELFF	15	TRBJ2-2	-	TRBV7-3	few
TGTGCCAGCAGTCCAAAGCCTGTAAGGGCCCAGCATTTT	CASSPKPVRAQHF	13	TRBJ1-5	-	TRBV28	-
TGTGCCAGCAGCTGGGGCACAGATACGCAGTATTTT	CASSWGTDTQYF	12	TRBJ2-3	-	TRBV28	few
TGCAGTGCTAGCGGCGCCCTAAGCACCGGGGAGCTGTTTTTT	CSASGALSTGELFF	14	TRBJ2-2	-	TRBV20-1	-
TGCGCCAGCAGCCCGGGACTAGCGGGAGGAAATGAGCAGTTCTTC	CASSPGLAGGNEQFF	15	TRBJ2-1	TRBD2	TRBV4-3	-
TGTGCCACCAGTGAATCGGATACGCAGTATTTT	CATSESDTQYF	11	TRBJ2-3	-	TRBV24-1	few
TGTGCCAGCAGACCTTCCTCGGGCCCTTGGATCCCCTCCTACGAGCAGTACTTC	CASRPSSGPWIPSYEQYF	18	TRBJ2-7	-	TRBV21-1	-
TGTGCCAGCAGCCACCTTGACAGGGGGCTTCGGAATTCACCCCTCCACTTT	CASSHLDRGLRNSPLHF	17	TRBJ1-6	TRBD1	TRBV7-2	-
TGCAGTGCTAGCGGTGGGTCTGACTATGGCTACACCTTC	CSASGGSDYGYTF	13	TRBJ1-2	-	TRBV20-1	-
TGCAGTGCTAGACCCTCAGACAGGGGTTTTCAGCCCCAGCATTTT	CSARPSDRGFQPQHF	15	TRBJ1-5	TRBD1	TRBV20-1	few
TGCGCCAGCAGTGGACCCTACGAGCAGTACTTC	CASSGPYEQYF	11	TRBJ2-7	-	TRBV10-2	few
TGTGCCAGTAGTCCGACAGGGGGCGGCACTGAAGCTTTCTTT	CASSPTGGGTEAFF	14	TRBJ1-1	TRBD1	TRBV19	-
TGTGCCAGCAGTTTGGTGGGAGCAACCTACAATGAGCAGTTCTTC	CASSLVGATYNEQFF	15	TRBJ2-1	-	TRBV27	-
TGTGCCAGCAGTGAATCTCGGTCTCGGGGCTACACCTTC	CASSESRSRGYTF	13	TRBJ1-2	-	TRBV6-1	-
TGTGCCATCGGAGACAGCCTGAACACTGAAGCTTTCTTT	CAIGDSLNTEAFF	13	TRBJ1-1	-	TRBV10-3	few
TGTGCCACCAGCAGACAGGGACAGGGAGAGACCCAGTACTTC	CATSRQGQGETQYF	14	TRBJ2-5	TRBD1	TRBV15	few
TGTGCCAGCAGTTTATTTACTGACATAGATACGCAGTATTTT	CASSLFTDIDTQYF	14	TRBJ2-3	-	TRBV27	few
TGTGCCAGCTCACCGTCGGGGGCGAACACCGGGGAGCTGTTTTTT	CASSPSGANTGELFF	15	TRBJ2-2	-	TRBV18	-
TGTGCCAGCAGCTGGTACACCGGGGAGCTGTTTTTT	CASSWYTGELFF	12	TRBJ2-2	-	TRBV7-2	-
TGTGCCAGCTCACCCCGGGGGCGAGGCATTGAAGCTTTCTTT	CASSPRGRGIEAFF	14	TRBJ1-1	-	TRBV18	once
TGTGCCAGCAGTTTAGGCAGGGGCGTCCCCAATCAGCCCCAGCATTTT	CASSLGRGVPNQPQHF	16	TRBJ1-5	-	TRBV27	-
TGCAGTGCCGGAACTAGCGGGAGTCAGAGCTCCTACGAGCAGTACTTC	CSAGTSGSQSSYEQYF	16	TRBJ2-7	TRBD2	TRBV20-1	few
TGTGCCAGCACCATCCGGGAGCCCACCGGGGAGCTGTTTTTT	CASTIREPTGELFF	14	TRBJ2-2	-	TRBV12-3/TRBV12-4	-
TGTGCCAGTAGTTTACGACAGGGGGCAGGGAACACTGAAGCTTTCTTT	CASSLRQGAGNTEAFF	16	TRBJ1-1	TRBD1	TRBV19	-
TGTGCCAGTAGAAGGGAAGGTAACACCGGGGAGCTGTTTTTT	CASRREGNTGELFF	14	TRBJ2-2	-	TRBV19	-
TGTGCCAGGACAGCTGCAGATACGCAGTATTTT	CARTAADTQYF	11	TRBJ2-3	-	TRBV6-1	few
TGTGCCAGCAGTCCATTGCCTTCAGACAGGGCGGGGGGCTACACCTTC	CASSPLPSDRAGGYTF	16	TRBJ1-2	TRBD1	TRBV27	-
TGTGCCACCACGGCGGGGACAACCGTCTACACTGAAGCTTTCTTT	CATTAGTTVYTEAFF	15	TRBJ1-1	-	TRBV28	-
TGCAGTGCTAGAGATTGGGGAGGGACCTACAATGAGCAGTTCTTC	CSARDWGGTYNEQFF	15	TRBJ2-1	TRBD2	TRBV20-1	-
TGTGCCAGTACAGGGAGCCTTAGCAATCAGCCCCAGCATTTT	CASTGSLSNQPQHF	14	TRBJ1-5	-	TRBV10-3	large
TGTGCCAGCAGCACCCGAGGAGAGGGCTACACCTTC	CASSTRGEGYTF	12	TRBJ1-2	-	TRBV7-3	-
TGTGCCAGCAGTTTATCGAGTTCACCCCTCCACTTT	CASSLSSSPLHF	12	TRBJ1-6	-	TRBV27	-
TGTGCCAGCAGACCCGGGACAGGGTGGGAAGCCCAGTACTTC	CASRPGTGWEAQYF	14	TRBJ2-5	TRBD1	TRBV6-2/TRBV6-3	-
TGTGCCAGTAGTGAGGCGTACGACTATGGCTACACCTTC	CASSEAYDYGYTF	13	TRBJ1-2	-	TRBV19	-
TGTGCCACCAGTGAAGGAGGGAACACCGGGGAGCTGTTTTTT	CATSEGGNTGELFF	14	TRBJ2-2	-	TRBV24-1	-
TGCAGCACCGAGTGGCGGGGGGGAAGGAAAGACACTGAAGCTTTCTTT	CSTEWRGGRKDTEAFF	16	TRBJ1-1	-	TRBV20-1	-
TGTGCCAGCAGCCAGGGGACGCCTAATCAGCCCCAGCATTTT	CASSQGTPNQPQHF	14	TRBJ1-5	-	TRBV28	-
TGTGCCACCAGTGGCGCGGGAGGGCAGTATTTT	CATSGAGGQYF	11	TRBJ2-3	TRBD2	TRBV24-1	-
TGTGCCAGCAGTCACCCTACAAGACATTCCGGGACAGGTCTTCCCTATGGCTACACCTTC	CASSHPTRHSGTGLPYGYTF	20	TRBJ1-2	TRBD1	TRBV27	few